The TCR beta chain described here comes from a study of breast tumors, draining lymph nodes, adjacent tissues. As concerns this clonotype: Its antigen is as yet unknown. A much larger clone differs by one base, so this may be a read error.

The lymph nodes were axillary draining lymph nodes from breast cancer patients. Broader study findings: Data fit most tumor T cells coming from lymph node, expanding in tumor. Tumors had less TCR diversity than lymph nodes, more than nontumor tissue. Data only fit, rather than demonstrated, lymph node origin of most tumor T cells. Tumor and nontumor repertoires were significantly more similar in luminal-like than in basal-like breast cancer.

TCRdb recomputed calls from the multiplex PCR reads with MiXCR, one row per CDR3 protein. Here the sample spans around 130,000 distinct CDR3 sequences, 20% to 25% being singletons. In germline, CDR1 is MNHEY, CDR2 SVGAGI. The CDR3 contains 12 residues. What was sequenced was axillary lymph node tissue. This TCR came from a female donor with breast cancer. Some clones in this sample may be carry-over from other donors' samples. The chain links TRBV6-5 to TRBJ1-3; D possibly corresponds to TRBD1 (6 bases). The CDR3 bases are TGTGCCACCACAGGGTCTGGAAGCACCATATATTTT. This gives the protein CATTGSGSTIYF.